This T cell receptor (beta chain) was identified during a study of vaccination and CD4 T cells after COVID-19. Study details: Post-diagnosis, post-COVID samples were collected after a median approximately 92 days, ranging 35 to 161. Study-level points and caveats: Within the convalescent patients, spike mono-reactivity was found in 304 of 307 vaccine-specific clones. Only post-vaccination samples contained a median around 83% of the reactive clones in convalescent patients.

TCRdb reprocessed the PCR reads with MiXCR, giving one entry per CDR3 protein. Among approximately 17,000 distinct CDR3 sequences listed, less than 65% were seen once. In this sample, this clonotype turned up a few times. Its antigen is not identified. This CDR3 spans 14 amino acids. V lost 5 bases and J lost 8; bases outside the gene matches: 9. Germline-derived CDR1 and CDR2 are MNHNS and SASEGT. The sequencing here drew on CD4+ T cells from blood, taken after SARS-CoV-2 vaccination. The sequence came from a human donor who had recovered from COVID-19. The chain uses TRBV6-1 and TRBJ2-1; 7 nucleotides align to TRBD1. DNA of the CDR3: TGTGCCAGCAGTACCGGTCCCGACAGGGATGAGCAGTTCTTC. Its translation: CASSTGPDRDEQFF.